This record covers a single T cell receptor (beta chain). The data stem from a study of monozygotic twins with inflammatory bowel disease. CDR1 and CDR2 from the germline V gene are ENHRY and SYGVKD. The CDR3 length is 15 residues. TCRdb processed the 5' RACE reads again and assigns one entry to each CDR3 protein, with no DNA. This sample contains 310,000 or so distinct CDR3 sequences. The chain recombines TRBV10-3 with TRBJ1-1; TCRdb reports TRBD1, a call that lacks DNA to check it against. The sample consisted of blood. This TCR came from a human donor with ulcerative colitis or Crohn's disease, or a healthy co-twin of an affected twin (not recorded which). CDR3 residues: CAISAGRSGNTEAFF.